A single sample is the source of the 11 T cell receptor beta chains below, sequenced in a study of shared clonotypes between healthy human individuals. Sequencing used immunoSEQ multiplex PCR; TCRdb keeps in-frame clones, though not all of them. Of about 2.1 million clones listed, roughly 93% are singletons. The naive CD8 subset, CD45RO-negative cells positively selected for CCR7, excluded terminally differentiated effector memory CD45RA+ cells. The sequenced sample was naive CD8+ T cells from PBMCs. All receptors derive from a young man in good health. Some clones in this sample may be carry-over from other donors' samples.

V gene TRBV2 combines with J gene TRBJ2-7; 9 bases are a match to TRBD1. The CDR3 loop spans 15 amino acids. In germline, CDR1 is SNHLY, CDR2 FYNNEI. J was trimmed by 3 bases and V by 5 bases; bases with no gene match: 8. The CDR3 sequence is CASSYPTGGIYEQYF. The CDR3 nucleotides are TGTGCCAGCAGTTACCCGACAGGGGGTATCTACGAGCAGTACTTC.

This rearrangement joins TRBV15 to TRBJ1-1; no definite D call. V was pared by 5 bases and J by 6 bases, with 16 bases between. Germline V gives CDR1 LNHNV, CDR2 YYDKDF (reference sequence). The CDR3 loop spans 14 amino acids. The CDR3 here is CATSERAGSSEAFF. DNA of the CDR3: TGTGCCACCAGCGAGCGGGCTGGCTCTTCTGAAGCTTTCTTT.

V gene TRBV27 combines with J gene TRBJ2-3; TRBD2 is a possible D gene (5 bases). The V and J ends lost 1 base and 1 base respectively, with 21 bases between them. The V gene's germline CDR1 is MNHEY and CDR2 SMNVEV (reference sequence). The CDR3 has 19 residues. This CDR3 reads CASSLFPPQRMPGTDTQYF. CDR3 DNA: TGTGCCAGCAGTTTATTCCCTCCGCAGCGGATGCCTGGCACAGATACGCAGTATTTT.

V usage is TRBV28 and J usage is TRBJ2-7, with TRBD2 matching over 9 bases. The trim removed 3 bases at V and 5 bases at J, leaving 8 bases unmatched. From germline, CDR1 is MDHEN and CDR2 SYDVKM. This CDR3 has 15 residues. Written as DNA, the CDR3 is TGTGCCAGCAGTTTCCCTCTAGCGGGACCGAACGAGCAGTACTTC. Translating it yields CASSFPLAGPNEQYF.

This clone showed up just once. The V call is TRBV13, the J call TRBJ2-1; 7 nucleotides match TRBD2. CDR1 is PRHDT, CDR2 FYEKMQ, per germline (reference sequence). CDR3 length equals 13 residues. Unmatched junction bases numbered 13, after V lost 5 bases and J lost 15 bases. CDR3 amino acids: CASSPGSSGGGFF. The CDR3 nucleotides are TGTGCCAGCAGCCCCGGGAGTAGCGGCGGGGGGTTCTTC.

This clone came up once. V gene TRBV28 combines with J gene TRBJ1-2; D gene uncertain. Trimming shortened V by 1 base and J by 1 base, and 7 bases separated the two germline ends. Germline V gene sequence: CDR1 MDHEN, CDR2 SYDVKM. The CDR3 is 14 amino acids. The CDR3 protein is CASSLSGINYGYTF. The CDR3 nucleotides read TGTGCCAGCAGTTTATCCGGTATTAACTATGGCTACACCTTC.

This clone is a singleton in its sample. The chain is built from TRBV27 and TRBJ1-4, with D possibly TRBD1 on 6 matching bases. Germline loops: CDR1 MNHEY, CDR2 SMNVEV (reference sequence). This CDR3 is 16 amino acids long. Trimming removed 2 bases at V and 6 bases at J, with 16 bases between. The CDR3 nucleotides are TGTGCCAGCAGTTTAGGGCCCGGGACATCGTATGAAAAACTGTTTTTT. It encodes CASSLGPGTSYEKLFF. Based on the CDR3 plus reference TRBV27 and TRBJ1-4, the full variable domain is EAQVTQNPRYLITVTGKKLTVTCSQNMNHEYMSWYRQDPGLGLRQIYYSMNVEVTDKGDVPEGYKVSRKEKRNFPLILESPSPNQTSLYFCASSLGPGTSYEKLFFGSGTQLSVL.

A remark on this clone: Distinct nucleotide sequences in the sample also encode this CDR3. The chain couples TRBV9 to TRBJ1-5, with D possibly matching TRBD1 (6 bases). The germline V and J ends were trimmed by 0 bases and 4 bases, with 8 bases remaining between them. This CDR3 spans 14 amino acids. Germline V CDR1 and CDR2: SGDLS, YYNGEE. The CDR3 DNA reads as TGTGCCAGCAGCGTAGGAGGGGGTAATCAGCCCCAGCATTTT. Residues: CASSVGGGNQPQHF.

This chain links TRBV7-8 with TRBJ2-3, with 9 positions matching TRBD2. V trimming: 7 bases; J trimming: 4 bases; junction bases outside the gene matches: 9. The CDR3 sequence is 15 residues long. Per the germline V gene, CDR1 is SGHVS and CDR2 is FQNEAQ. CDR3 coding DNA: TGTGCCAGCACTCCACGGGCGGGGGGGTCAGATACGCAGTATTTT. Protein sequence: CASTPRAGGSDTQYF.

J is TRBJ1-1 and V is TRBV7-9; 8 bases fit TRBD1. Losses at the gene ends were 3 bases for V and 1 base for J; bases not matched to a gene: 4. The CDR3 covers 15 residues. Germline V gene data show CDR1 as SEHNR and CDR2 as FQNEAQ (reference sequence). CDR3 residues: CASSFATGGNTEAFF. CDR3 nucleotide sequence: TGTGCCAGCAGCTTTGCCACAGGGGGGAACACTGAAGCTTTCTTT.

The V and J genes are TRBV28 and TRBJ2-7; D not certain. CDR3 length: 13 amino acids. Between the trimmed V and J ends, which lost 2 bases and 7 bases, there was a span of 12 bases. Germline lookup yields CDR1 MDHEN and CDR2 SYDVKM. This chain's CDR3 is CASSLVEAPEQYF. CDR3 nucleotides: TGTGCCAGCAGTTTAGTAGAGGCACCAGAGCAGTACTTC.